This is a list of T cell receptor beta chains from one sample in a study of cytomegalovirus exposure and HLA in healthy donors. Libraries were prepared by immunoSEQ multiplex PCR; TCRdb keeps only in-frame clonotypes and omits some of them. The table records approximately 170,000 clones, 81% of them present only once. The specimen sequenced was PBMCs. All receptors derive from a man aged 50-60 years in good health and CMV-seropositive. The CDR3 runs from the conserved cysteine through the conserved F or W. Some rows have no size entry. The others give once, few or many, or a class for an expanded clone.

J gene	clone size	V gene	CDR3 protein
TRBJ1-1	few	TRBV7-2	CASSSGTVNTEAFF
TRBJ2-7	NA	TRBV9	CASSVEGVGGPTYEQYF
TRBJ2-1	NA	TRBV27	CASSLQRVSYNEQFF
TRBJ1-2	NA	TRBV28	CASSPSGTGDKWGYTF
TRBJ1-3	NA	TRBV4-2	CASSQGPYSGNTIYF
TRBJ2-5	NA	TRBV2	CASSRRLAGAETQYF
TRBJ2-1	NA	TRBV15	CATYSGKLNEQFF
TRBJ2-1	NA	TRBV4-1	CASSQDAVSYNEQFF
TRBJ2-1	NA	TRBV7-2	CASSFSGSGYNEQFF
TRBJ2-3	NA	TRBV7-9	CSSSQDTQYF
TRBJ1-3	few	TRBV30	CAWSVIGGGAFSGNTIYF
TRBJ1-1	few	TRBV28	CATCDPGGEAFF
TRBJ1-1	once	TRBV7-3	CASSPGQGGTEAFF
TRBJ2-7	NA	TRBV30	CATNRQGGSYEQYF
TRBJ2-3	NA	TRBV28	CASSFPGGTDTQYF
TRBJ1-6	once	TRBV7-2	CASSPGQGTSYNSPLHF
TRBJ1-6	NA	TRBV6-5	CASRWDREETLHF
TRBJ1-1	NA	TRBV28	CASSLPNRVRAFF
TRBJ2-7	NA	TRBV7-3	CASSRDRDPEQYF
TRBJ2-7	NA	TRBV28	CASTLGGRAGEQYF
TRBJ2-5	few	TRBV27	CASSSRGQETQYF
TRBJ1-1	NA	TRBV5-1	CASSATGQYTEAFF
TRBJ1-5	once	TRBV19	CALTGFNQPQHF
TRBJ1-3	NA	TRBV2	CASSIQNTGNTIYF
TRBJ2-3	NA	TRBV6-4	CASSVTSGVTDTQYF
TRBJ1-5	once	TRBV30	CAWSPPWSRSNQPQHF
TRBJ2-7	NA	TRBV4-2	CASSQGIRTSGTYEQYF
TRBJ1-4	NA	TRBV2	CASSGRRGSNFATNEKLFF
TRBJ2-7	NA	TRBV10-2	CASSETGVSYEQYF
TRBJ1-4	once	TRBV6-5	CASASRAGGDEKLFF
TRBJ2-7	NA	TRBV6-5	CASRDGTGSSYEQYF
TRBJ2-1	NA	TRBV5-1	CASSLEASGMYGEQFF
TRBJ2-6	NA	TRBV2	CASLSGRAGAGANVLTF
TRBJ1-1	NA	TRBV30	CAWTGYGGAGEAFF
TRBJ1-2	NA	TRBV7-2	CASSLRGPVYGYTF
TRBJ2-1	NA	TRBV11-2	CASSLYLAGLLSSYNEQFF
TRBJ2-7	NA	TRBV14	CASSQVQARTYEQYF
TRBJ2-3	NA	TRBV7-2	CASTARGGGAVDTQYF
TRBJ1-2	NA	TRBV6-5	CASSFGQGRGYTF